This is a list of T cell receptor beta chains from one sample in a study of beta chain features in type 1 diabetes. TCRdb's table, derived via immunoSEQ multiplex PCR, lists solely in-frame clones and lacks some. The data show 640,000 or so clones, around an eighth seen once. Specimen: naive CD4+ T cells from blood. The receptor set was obtained from a man younger than 35 with type 1 diabetes. Both conserved end residues are part of each CDR3. D genes are given only for firm matches. Size is stated for part of the rows, as once, few or many counts, or as a class when the clone is expanded.

clone_size,j_call,d_call,v_call,cdr3_aa,cdr3_nt
.,TRBJ1-1,TRBD1,TRBV5-1,CASSADTGGMNTEAFF,TGCGCCAGCAGCGCGGATACAGGGGGGATGAACACTGAAGCTTTCTTT
.,TRBJ2-4,TRBD1,TRBV19,CASSQMDRADIQYF,TGTGCCAGTAGTCAAATGGACAGGGCCGACATTCAGTACTTC
few,TRBJ2-7,.,TRBV2,CASSESSKALYQQYF,TGTGCCAGCAGTGAATCTTCCAAGGCACTCTACCAGCAGTACTTC
.,TRBJ2-3,.,TRBV5-1,CASSLRGGNPDTQYF,TGCGCCAGCAGCTTGAGGGGTGGGAATCCAGATACGCAGTATTTT
.,TRBJ2-5,TRBD2,TRBV25-1,CASSEYTASGGETQYF,TGTGCCAGCAGTGAATATACGGCTAGCGGGGGGGAGACCCAGTACTTC
.,TRBJ1-1,TRBD1,TRBV7-2,CASSLTGRTEAFF,TGTGCCAGCAGCTTGACAGGGAGGACTGAAGCTTTCTTT
.,TRBJ1-2,.,TRBV7-6,CASSFFPKNGYTF,TGTGCCAGCAGCTTTTTTCCCAAAAATGGCTACACCTTC
.,TRBJ2-7,.,TRBV28,CASSSQPYADEQYF,TGTGCCAGCAGTTCCCAGCCCTACGCTGACGAGCAGTACTTC
.,TRBJ1-5,.,TRBV6-5,CASSYSTDQPQHF,TGTGCCAGCAGTTACTCGACAGATCAGCCCCAGCATTTT
.,TRBJ2-2,TRBD2,TRBV10-2,CASRDSGGLNTGELFF,TGCGCCAGCAGGGATAGCGGGGGGCTAAACACCGGGGAGCTGTTTTTT
.,TRBJ2-7,.,TRBV27,CASSLEGRGTYEQYF,TGTGCCAGCAGTTTAGAGGGCAGGGGAACATACGAGCAGTACTTC
few,TRBJ2-3,.,TRBV5-1,CASSPDGITAQYF,TGCGCCAGCAGCCCGGACGGAATCACTGCGCAGTATTTT
.,TRBJ2-5,TRBD1,TRBV5-4,CASSISGTGDNQETQYF,TGTGCCAGCAGCATATCCGGGACAGGGGACAACCAAGAGACCCAGTACTTC
few,TRBJ2-7,.,TRBV5-1,CASSFNRDGYEQYF,TGCGCCAGCAGCTTTAACCGGGACGGTTACGAGCAGTACTTC
few,TRBJ1-5,.,TRBV2,CASSETGANQPQHF,TGTGCCAGCAGTGAGACGGGGGCCAATCAGCCCCAGCATTTT
few,TRBJ2-1,TRBD2,TRBV5-6,CASSLSGGFNEQFF,TGTGCCAGCAGCCTTAGCGGGGGGTTCAATGAGCAGTTCTTC
.,TRBJ2-7,TRBD1,TRBV29-1,CSVGDRGPYEQYF,TGCAGCGTTGGGGACAGGGGACCCTACGAGCAGTACTTC
.,TRBJ2-1,.,TRBV30,CAWSVQRLYNEQFF,TGTGCCTGGAGTGTACAGCGGCTATACAATGAGCAGTTCTTC
.,TRBJ1-1,.,TRBV29-1,CSVESLTMNTEAFF,TGCAGCGTTGAATCCCTGACTATGAACACTGAAGCTTTCTTT
.,TRBJ2-3,.,TRBV6-5,CASSSRGPGSTDTQYF,TGTGCCAGCAGTTCCAGGGGTCCTGGGAGCACAGATACGCAGTATTTT
.,TRBJ2-6,.,TRBV28,CASTEVQGGSGANVLTF,TGTGCCAGCACCGAGGTCCAGGGGGGCTCTGGGGCCAACGTCCTGACTTTC
few,TRBJ2-3,TRBD2,TRBV4-1,CASSQGRSTSGGVTDTQYF,TGCGCCAGCAGCCAAGGTCGTTCGACTAGCGGGGGGGTCACAGATACGCAGTATTTT
many,TRBJ2-5,.,TRBV18,CASSPDGETQYF,TGTGCCAGCTCACCAGATGGAGAGACCCAGTACTTC
few,TRBJ2-2,.,TRBV19,CASSKAVRGPTGELFF,TGTGCCAGTAGTAAGGCGGTTAGAGGGCCAACCGGGGAGCTGTTTTTT
.,TRBJ1-2,TRBD1,TRBV19,CASSWTGSNYGYTF,TGTGCCAGTAGTTGGACAGGATCTAACTATGGCTACACCTTC
.,TRBJ1-4,.,TRBV6-5,CASSYRRFNEKLFF,TGTGCCAGCAGTTACAGGAGGTTTAATGAAAAACTGTTTTTT
.,TRBJ2-2,.,TRBV30,CAWKTGNTGELFF,TGTGCCTGGAAGACAGGGAACACCGGGGAGCTGTTTTTT
few,TRBJ2-1,TRBD1,TRBV9,CASSVPSGTDQFSYNEQFF,TGTGCCAGCAGCGTCCCCTCCGGGACAGATCAGTTTTCCTACAATGAGCAGTTCTTC
.,TRBJ1-4,TRBD1,TRBV2,CASSGGQEETNEKLFF,TGTGCCAGCAGTGGAGGACAGGAGGAGACTAATGAAAAACTGTTTTTT
.,TRBJ1-6,TRBD1,TRBV18,CASSPTGTGNSPLHF,TGTGCCAGCTCACCGACCGGGACAGGGAATTCACCCCTCCACTTT
few,TRBJ2-3,.,TRBV14,CASSQDPTGRSTDTQYF,TGTGCCAGCAGCCAAGACCCGACAGGGAGGAGCACAGATACGCAGTATTTT
few,TRBJ1-1,.,TRBV11-2,CASREQGLGTEAFF,TGTGCCAGCAGAGAACAGGGCCTTGGAACTGAAGCTTTCTTT